This T cell receptor beta chain was identified during a study of blood T cell repertoires in COVID-19. In the original analysis: By means of reference gene primer amplification, nucleated cell counts were estimated. Assay: immunoSEQ multiplex PCR; the TCRdb copy retains only in-frame clones and omits some. V, J and clone size were drawn from that table, and D and trimming were deduced from the DNA. Of around 150,000 clones listed, 70% to 85% are singletons. The germline gives CDR1 SQVTM, CDR2 ANQGSEA. Losses at the gene ends were 6 bases for V and 7 bases for J; bases not matched to a gene: 7. The CDR3 contains 13 residues. A single count supports this clone.

The genes are TRBV29-1 and TRBJ2-1; 9 bases are a match to TRBD2. Sequenced sample: peripheral blood. The TCR comes from a woman of 80 years or more with acute or convalescent COVID-19. CDR3 sequence reads: CSVPATSGNEQFF. The DNA for the CDR3 is TGCAGCGTCCCAGCGACTAGCGGAAATGAGCAGTTCTTC.